Listed below are T cell receptor beta chains from one sample, sequenced in a study of cytomegalovirus exposure and HLA in healthy donors. The table came from immunoSEQ multiplex PCR; TCRdb's copy has only in-frame clones and leaves some out. The sample shows fewer than 250,000 clones, approximately 87% of them seen only once. Sequenced: PBMCs. The receptors shown here come from a man between 18 and 35 years old in good health and CMV-seronegative. The CDR3 runs from the conserved cysteine through the conserved F or W. D genes are given only for firm matches. Clone size is not always given. Where it is, it says once, few, many or a class for expanded clones.

D: TRBD2; size: -; V: TRBV25-1; J: TRBJ2-1; DNA: TGTGCCAGTCAACTAGCGGAGAACTACAATGAGCAGTTCTTC; CDR3: CASQLAENYNEQFF
D: TRBD1; size: -; V: TRBV6-6; J: TRBJ1-3; DNA: TGTGCCAGCAGTTTAACAGGGGGAACCATATATTTT; CDR3: CASSLTGGTIYF
D: TRBD1; size: -; V: TRBV9; J: TRBJ1-3; DNA: TGTGCCAGCAGCGAGGAGGACAGGGTCAGGAACACCATATATTTT; CDR3: CASSEEDRVRNTIYF
D: TRBD1; size: -; V: TRBV7-9; J: TRBJ2-6; DNA: TGTGCCAGCAGCGCATCGACAGGGGCAAAGGCCAACGTCCTGACTTTC; CDR3: CASSASTGAKANVLTF
D: TRBD1; size: -; V: TRBV18; J: TRBJ1-3; DNA: TGTGCCAGCTCACCACCCGGACAGGGATTAGTTGGAAACACCATATATTTT; CDR3: CASSPPGQGLVGNTIYF
D: -; size: -; V: TRBV19; J: TRBJ1-2; DNA: TGTGCCAGTCTCGGCGTCAGGGGCAGTCAGGGTGGCTACACCTTC; CDR3: CASLGVRGSQGGYTF
D: -; size: -; V: TRBV4-1; J: TRBJ1-1; DNA: TGCGCCAGCAGCCAAGCATCGGGGAGGACTGAAGCTTTCTTT; CDR3: CASSQASGRTEAFF
D: -; size: -; V: TRBV5-1; J: TRBJ2-3; DNA: TGCGCCAGCAGCTTGGGGCGGGGATTCTTCACAGATACGCAGTATTTT; CDR3: CASSLGRGFFTDTQYF
D: TRBD1; size: -; V: TRBV11-2; J: TRBJ2-3; DNA: TGTGCCAGCAGCTTAGGGACAGGACAGGATACGCAGTATTTT; CDR3: CASSLGTGQDTQYF
D: TRBD2; size: once; V: TRBV4-1; J: TRBJ2-1; DNA: TGCGCCAGCAGCCACCGACTAGCGGGAGGGTTTTACAATGAGCAGTTCTTC; CDR3: CASSHRLAGGFYNEQFF
D: -; size: -; V: TRBV29-1; J: TRBJ2-2; DNA: TGCAGCGTCGGTCCGCTAAACACCGGGGAGCTGTTTTTT; CDR3: CSVGPLNTGELFF
D: -; size: -; V: TRBV25-1; J: TRBJ1-1; DNA: TGTGCCAGCACCCCGGGGGTTGAAGCTTTCTTT; CDR3: CASTPGVEAFF
D: -; size: -; V: TRBV27; J: TRBJ2-5; DNA: TGTGCCAGCAGCCCCTCGAGGGTATCCCTTGGCGAGACCCAGTACTTC; CDR3: CASSPSRVSLGETQYF
D: TRBD1; size: once; V: TRBV30; J: TRBJ1-2; DNA: TGTGCCTGGTACCCTTTAGAGACAGGGGATGGCTACACCTTC; CDR3: CAWYPLETGDGYTF
D: -; size: -; V: TRBV5-1; J: TRBJ2-2; DNA: TGCGCCAGCAGCTGGGCGACCGGGGAGCTGTTTTTT; CDR3: CASSWATGELFF
D: -; size: -; V: TRBV7-8; J: TRBJ2-7; DNA: TGTGCCAGCAGTCCTGACCCCGGGTCCTACGAGCAGTACTTC; CDR3: CASSPDPGSYEQYF
D: -; size: -; V: TRBV4-3; J: TRBJ1-6; DNA: TGCGCCAGCAGCCTGTTCCACGGGGGGAATGTTCCCCTCCACTTT; CDR3: CASSLFHGGNVPLHF
D: -; size: -; V: TRBV6-5; J: TRBJ2-1; DNA: TGTGCCAGCAGTTACTCGGCTAGCGAGTACAATGAGCAGTTCTTC; CDR3: CASSYSASEYNEQFF
D: -; size: -; V: TRBV6-4; J: TRBJ2-3; DNA: TGTGCCAGCAGTGACTCGTTTCAGGGCGCAGATACGCAGTATTTT; CDR3: CASSDSFQGADTQYF
D: TRBD1; size: few; V: TRBV2; J: TRBJ2-7; DNA: TGTGCCAGCACTGGACAGGGGGGGCAGTACTTC; CDR3: CASTGQGGQYF